The 25 T cell receptor beta chains below all came from one sample that was sequenced in a study of T cell repertoires in cytomegalovirus infection. Each CDR3 protein is one row after TCRdb ran MiXCR on the reads. The table has 150,000 to 200,000 distinct CDR3 sequences, about 28% seen once. The sequencing input was PBMCs. These receptors all stem from a human donor in good health (CMV status not recorded). Some clones in this sample may be carry-over from other donors' samples.

This clonotype has just a few counts. The chain uses TRBV12-3 or TRBV12-4 and TRBJ1-1, with 8 positions matching TRBD1. V was pared by 5 bases and J by 4 bases, with 6 bases of the junction left unmatched. CDR3 length equals 14 residues. The CDR3 sequence: CASSATGDSTEAFF. CDR3 nucleotides: TGTGCCAGCAGTGCGACAGGGGATAGCACTGAAGCTTTCTTT.

This clonotype was found once. The V call is TRBV6-6, the J call TRBJ2-7; D perhaps matches TRBD1 (6 bases). Germline values: CDR1 MNHNY, CDR2 SVGAGI (reference sequence). V gave up 6 bases and J gave up 1 base, with 16 bases separating them. The CDR3 consists of 15 residues. The CDR3 coding sequence is TGTGCCAGCAGGACAGGAACCTCCCAATCCTACGAGCAGTACTTC. Protein product: CASRTGTSQSYEQYF.

Only a few counts were recorded for this clonotype. The rearrangement joins TRBV12-3 or TRBV12-4 to TRBJ2-7; D may be TRBD1 (5 bases). The CDR3 has 13 residues. The ends were cut back, 6 bases at V and 1 base at J, with 10 bases in the middle. The CDR3 DNA follows: TGTGCCAGCAGGCCGGCAGGGTCCTACGAGCAGTACTTC. The encoded protein is CASRPAGSYEQYF.

This clonotype was detected only a few times. The chain is built from TRBV10-3 and TRBJ1-5; 9 bases align to TRBD1. CDR1 and CDR2 from the germline V gene are ENHRY and SYGVKD. V trimming: 10 bases; J trimming: 1 base; junction bases outside the gene matches: 11. This CDR3 is built from 16 residues. Here the CDR3 DNA reads TGTGCCACCCGGGACAGGGAAGTCGGAAGCAATCAGCCCCAGCATTTT. Amino acids: CATRDREVGSNQPQHF.

This clonotype was observed once. A read error may account for a junction end that differs from germline. This sequence joins TRBV12-3 or TRBV12-4 and TRBJ1-1; 7 nucleotides agree with TRBD1. This CDR3 has 14 residues. The CDR3 region has the DNA TGTGCCAGCAGCCTAGGGGGCCCGAGCACTGAAGCTATCTTT. It is translated as CASSLGGPSTEAIF.

The rearrangement uses TRBV20-1 and TRBJ2-3; a possible D gene is TRBD1 (5 bases). The CDR3 sequence is 11 residues long. Trimming shortened V by 5 bases and J by 9 bases, and 12 bases separated the two germline ends. Looked up from germline, CDR1 is DFQATT and CDR2 is SNEGSKA (reference sequence). This CDR3 is CSAPDSRTQYF. In DNA form, the CDR3 reads TGCAGTGCTCCAGACAGTCGCACGCAGTATTTT.

The chain recombines TRBV10-3 with TRBJ2-6; D possibly uses TRBD1 or TRBD2 (5 bases each). The CDR3 covers 14 residues. Per germline, CDR1 ENHRY and CDR2 SYGVKD. V lost 6 bases, J lost 10 bases, and 16 bases lay in between. CDR3 DNA sequence: TGTGCCATCAGGGGGGTAGGGTCGACAAACGTCCTGACTTTC. Its protein is CAIRGVGSTNVLTF.

The sample holds many counts of this clonotype. The rearrangement joins TRBV7-2 to TRBJ1-5; a possible D gene is TRBD1 (5 bases). Germline values: CDR1 SGHTA, CDR2 FQGNSA. CDR3 size: 16 residues. V gave up 5 bases and J gave up 5 bases, with 19 bases separating them. The CDR3 sequence: CASSPRTVGGDQPQHF. The CDR3 DNA reads as TGTGCCAGCAGCCCTAGGACCGTGGGGGGGGATCAGCCCCAGCATTTT.

This clonotype appeared a few times. The chain is built from TRBV3-1 and TRBJ2-1; tentative D call: TRBD2 (6 bases). Trimming pared 2 bases from V and 8 bases from J, leaving 13 bases between. The CDR3 runs 14 residues. CDR1 and CDR2 from the germline V gene are LGHDT and YNNKEL (reference sequence). The CDR3 DNA sequence: TGTGCCAGCAGCCAAACAACACTAGCCGATGAGCAGTTCTTC. Its translation: CASSQTTLADEQFF.

This chain connects TRBV7-3 to TRBJ2-5; D could derive from TRBD1 or TRBD2 (5 bases each). The V end was cut by 1 base, the J end by 4 bases, with 16 bases between. This CDR3 region has 16 residues. Germline values: CDR1 SGHTA, CDR2 FQGTGA. CDR3 sequence: CASSLRGDTNGETQYF. In DNA, the CDR3 is TGTGCCAGCAGCTTAAGAGGGGATACCAACGGAGAGACCCAGTACTTC.

A few counts support this clonotype. The chain employs TRBV7-9 and TRBJ2-7; D may be TRBD1 or TRBD2 (5 bases each). The CDR3 extends over 13 amino acids. Germline CDR1 is SEHNR and CDR2 is FQNEAQ (reference sequence). Between the trimmed V and J ends, which lost 6 bases and 5 bases, there was a span of 14 bases. CDR3 amino acids: CASSSNRDDEQYF. The CDR3 DNA reads as TGTGCCAGCAGTTCAAACCGGGACGACGAGCAGTACTTC.

Comments on this clonotype: Given a much more abundant clone one base away, this may be a read error. The genes are TRBV7-3 and TRBJ2-5; D unresolved. Germline loops: CDR1 SGHTA, CDR2 FQGTGA. The CDR3 loop spans 13 amino acids. CDR3 bases: TGTGCCAGCAGCCAAAGGGATCAGGAGATCCAGTACTTC. This sequence encodes CASSQRDQEIQYF. Complete variable domain (other parts from reference TRBV7-3 and TRBJ2-5): GAGVSQTPSNKVTEKGKYVELRCDPISGHTALYWYRQSLGQGPEFLIYFQGTGAADDSGLPNDRFFAVRPEGSVSTLKIQRTERGDSAVYLCASSQRDQEIQYFGPGTRLLVL.

The chain has TRBV29-1 and TRBJ2-7; TRBD1 aligns across 9 bases. CDR3 length equals 14 residues. Germline CDR1 reads SQVTM; CDR2 reads ANQGSEA. The trim removed 5 bases at V and 5 bases at J, leaving 10 bases unmatched. This CDR3 reads CSVRFGGQGDEQYF. The CDR3 bases are TGCAGCGTTCGCTTTGGGGGACAGGGCGACGAGCAGTACTTC.

CDR3 nucleotide sequence: TGTGCCAGCAGCCAAGGTGCAGGGGTGATACGCGAGCAGTACTTC. Residues: CASSQGAGVIREQYF. J is TRBJ2-7 and V is TRBV4-2, with D possibly matching TRBD1 (6 bases). The CDR3 length is 15 residues. CDR1 LGHNA and CDR2 YNFKEQ come from the germline V gene. V dropped 1 base and J dropped 6 bases, with 16 bases sitting between them.

This clonotype came up a few times. V and J are TRBV12-3 or TRBV12-4 and TRBJ1-5; D is possibly TRBD1 (6 bases). V shed 3 bases and J shed 5 bases, with 17 bases lying between them. The CDR3 has 16 residues. The CDR3 bases are TGTGCCAGCAGTTTCCGACAGGTGGAGAGTGATCAGCCCCAGCATTTT. Protein: CASSFRQVESDQPQHF.

This clonotype has just a few counts. This rearrangement joins TRBV19 to TRBJ1-2; the match to TRBD1 covers 10 bases. The CDR3 has 15 residues. Unmatched junction bases numbered 11, after V lost 8 bases and J lost 5 bases. Looked up from germline, CDR1 is LNHDA and CDR2 is SQIVND (reference sequence). CDR3 in amino acids: CASDVGDRGRYGYTF. The CDR3 DNA is TGTGCCAGTGACGTTGGGGACAGGGGTCGATATGGCTACACCTTC.

In its sample, this clonotype was seen many times. The chain has TRBV7-8 and TRBJ2-2; D is ambiguous. Germline values: CDR1 SGHVS, CDR2 FQNEAQ. The V end was cut by 5 bases, the J end by 5 bases, with 15 bases between. The CDR3 totals 15 residues. In DNA, the CDR3 is TGTGCCAGCAGCCTGGACCCCCTCAGGACCGGGGAGCTGTTTTTT. The encoded protein is CASSLDPLRTGELFF.

On this clonotype: The germline gene is not matched at one end of the junction; a read error may be the cause. The chain uses TRBV7-3 and TRBJ2-3; D may match TRBD1 or TRBD2 (6 bases each). The CDR3 spans 15 residues. Germline values: CDR1 SGHTA, CDR2 FQGTGA. The CDR3 bases are TGTGCCAGAAGCTTACAGAGGGGGGCACGAGATACGCAGTATTTT. Residues: CARSLQRGARDTQYF.

Concerning this clonotype itself: A read error may explain this, as a much larger clone is one base away. This likely comes from a read error, as the CDR3 has no conserved phenylalanine or tryptophan at its end. The rearrangement links TRBV7-2 to TRBJ2-1; D is possibly TRBD1 or TRBD2 (7 bases each). Trimming cost V 5 bases and J 3 bases, with 14 bases left between them. Germline CDR1 is SGHTA and CDR2 is FQGNSA. The CDR3 has 15 amino acids. CDR3 coding DNA: TGTGCCAGCAGCCCCAGGGGGGGGGACTACAATGAGCAGTTCTGC. It translates to CASSPRGGDYNEQFC.

The J gene is TRBJ1-4, the V gene TRBV6-5; no firm D call. The CDR3 contains 13 residues. Between the trimmed V and J ends, which lost 6 bases and 5 bases, there was a span of 10 bases. The germline gives CDR1 MNHEY, CDR2 SVGAGI. The CDR3 protein is CASRTDSNEKLFF. CDR3 DNA sequence: TGTGCCAGCAGGACGGATAGCAATGAAAAACTGTTTTTT.

This clonotype has only a few counts. The J gene is TRBJ1-4, the V gene TRBV5-1; 7 bases map to TRBD1. V lost 2 bases, J lost 3 bases, and 10 bases stayed unmatched. There are 17 residues in the CDR3. Germline CDR1 reads SGHRS; CDR2 reads YFSETQ. The chain's CDR3 is CASSFMVKGAANEKLFF. In DNA form, the CDR3 reads TGCGCCAGCAGCTTCATGGTAAAGGGGGCGGCTAATGAAAAACTGTTTTTT.

This clonotype has more than one count but fewer than ten. This chain connects TRBV11-2 to TRBJ2-1, with 9 bases identical to TRBD1. The CDR3 runs 13 residues. Germline V gene sequence: CDR1 SGHAT, CDR2 FQNNGV. The V and J ends lost 11 bases and 7 bases, in that order; junction bases with no gene match: 9. CDR3 residues: CAGSVTGGNEQFF. The CDR3 DNA follows: TGTGCCGGCTCGGTGACAGGGGGGAATGAGCAGTTCTTC.

This clonotype was recorded many times. The rearrangement links TRBV7-2 to TRBJ1-2, with D tentatively TRBD1 (6 bases). The V end lost 3 bases, the J end lost 3 bases, and 17 bases lay between the germline ends. CDR1 is SGHTA and CDR2 is FQGNSA in the germline V gene. The CDR3 is 16 residues long. CDR3 loop: CASSFRTAYPHYGYTF. The CDR3 region has the DNA TGTGCCAGCAGCTTTAGGACAGCTTATCCCCACTATGGCTACACCTTC.

The V call is TRBV5-4, the J call TRBJ2-6, with a tentative D call TRBD1 (5 bases). The germline V gene encodes CDR1 SGHNT and CDR2 YYREEE (reference sequence). V lost 4 bases and J 0 bases, leaving 14 bases between the germline ends. The CDR3 has 17 amino acids. CDR3 sequence reads: CASSPSGRGSGANVLTF. The CDR3 DNA follows: TGTGCCAGCAGCCCATCTGGTAGGGGCTCTGGGGCCAACGTCCTGACTTTC.

This clonotype was counted many times. The chain is built from TRBV7-2 and TRBJ2-5; TRBD1 matches 8 bases. The trim removed 7 bases at V and 5 bases at J, leaving 9 bases unmatched. CDR1 is SGHTA, CDR2 FQGNSA, per germline. The CDR3 runs to 14 residues. CDR3 DNA: TGTGCCAGCACCGGACAGGGTGATGGGGAGACCCAGTACTTC. Amino acid sequence: CASTGQGDGETQYF.